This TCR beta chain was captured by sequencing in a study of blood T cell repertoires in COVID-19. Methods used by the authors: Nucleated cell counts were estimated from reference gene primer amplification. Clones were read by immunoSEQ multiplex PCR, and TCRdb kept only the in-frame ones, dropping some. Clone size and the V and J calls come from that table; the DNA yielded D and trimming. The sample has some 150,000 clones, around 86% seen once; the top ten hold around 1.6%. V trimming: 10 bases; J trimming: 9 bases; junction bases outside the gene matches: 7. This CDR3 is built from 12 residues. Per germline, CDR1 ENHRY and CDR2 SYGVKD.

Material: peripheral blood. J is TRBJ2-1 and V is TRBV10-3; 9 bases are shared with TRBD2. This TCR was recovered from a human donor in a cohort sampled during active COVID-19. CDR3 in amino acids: CATEREVGEQFF. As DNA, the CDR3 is TGTGCCACTGAGCGGGAGGTAGGTGAGCAGTTCTTC.